This entry features one T cell receptor (beta chain) sequence. Its antigen is not identified. These data are taken from a study of T cell responses to AZD1222 COVID-19 vaccine. Study-wide results and limits: There were vaccine-associated CD4 TCRs across spike, dominant at 160-218 and 743-854. Close to half of spike-specific TCRs reportedly recognize unmutated variant regions.

TCRdb keeps only in-frame clones here, not all; method: immunoSEQ multiplex PCR. Here the sample spans about 140,000 clones, approximately 95% being singletons. The CDR3 covers 14 residues. Trimming took 1 base from V and 1 from J, leaving 5 bases between them. Germline CDR1 is SGHTA and CDR2 is FQGNSA. Sequencing was performed on peripheral blood, taken on day 0 of MenACWY control vaccination. The chain couples TRBV7-2 to TRBJ1-5; D remains unclear. The TCR originated in an adult in good health. The CDR3 DNA follows: TGTGCCAGCAGCTTAGACAGAAGCAATCAGCCCCAGCATTTT. Amino acids: CASSLDRSNQPQHF.